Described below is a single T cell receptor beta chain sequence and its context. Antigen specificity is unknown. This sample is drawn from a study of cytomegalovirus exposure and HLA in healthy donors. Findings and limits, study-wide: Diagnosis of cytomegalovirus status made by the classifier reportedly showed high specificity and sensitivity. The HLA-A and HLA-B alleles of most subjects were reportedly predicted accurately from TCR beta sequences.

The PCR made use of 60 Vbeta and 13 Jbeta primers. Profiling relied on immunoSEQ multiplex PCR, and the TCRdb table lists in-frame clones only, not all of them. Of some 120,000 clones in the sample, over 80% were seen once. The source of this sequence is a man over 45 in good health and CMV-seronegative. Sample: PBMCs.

The CDR3, as DNA: TGCGCCAGCAGCCAAGATGCCGGGCAGGGCTATGGCTACACCTTC. Protein: CASSQDAGQGYGYTF. This sequence joins TRBV4-3 and TRBJ1-2; tentatively, D is TRBD1 (5 bases). This CDR3 region has 15 residues. The germline CDR1 and CDR2 sequences are LGHNA and YSLEER. Trimming took 0 bases from V and 4 from J, leaving 12 bases between them.